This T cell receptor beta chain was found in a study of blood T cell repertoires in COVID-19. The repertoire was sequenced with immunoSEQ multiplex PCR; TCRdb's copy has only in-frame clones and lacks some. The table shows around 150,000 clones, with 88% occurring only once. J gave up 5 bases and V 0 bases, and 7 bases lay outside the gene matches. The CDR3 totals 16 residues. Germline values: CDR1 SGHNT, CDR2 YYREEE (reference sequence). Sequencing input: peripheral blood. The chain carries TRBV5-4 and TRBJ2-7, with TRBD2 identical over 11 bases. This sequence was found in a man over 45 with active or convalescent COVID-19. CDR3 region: CASSLGGTSGKNEQYF. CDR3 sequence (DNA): TGTGCCAGCAGCTTGGGGGGGACTAGCGGAAAAAACGAGCAGTACTTC. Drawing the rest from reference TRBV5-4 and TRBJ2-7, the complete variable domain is ETGVTQSPTHLIKTRGQQVTLRCSSQSGHNTVSWYQQALGQGPQFIFQYYREEENGRGNFPPRFSGLQFPNYSSELNVNALELDDSALYLCASSLGGTSGKNEQYFGPGTRLTVT.